The text below deals with one T cell receptor (beta chain). Its antigen is as yet unknown. These data come from a study of brain metastases from non-small cell lung cancer. Overall study results and limits: TCR repertoires overlapped largely between brain metastases and matched primaries. Compared with their matched primary tumors, around 60% of brain metastases showed expanded T-cell clones. Fewer infiltrating T cells were found in brain metastases than primaries.

The germline V and J ends were trimmed by 2 bases and 0 bases, with 19 bases remaining between them. The CDR3 sequence is 18 residues long. Per the germline V gene, CDR1 is SEHNR and CDR2 is FQNEAQ (reference sequence). Repertoires were generated with immunoSEQ multiplex PCR, while TCRdb's copy carries only in-frame clones and drops some. The data contain roughly 3,500 clones, around 85% of them seen just once; the ten biggest clones take up approximately 3.2%. The chain links TRBV7-9 to TRBJ1-2, with TRBD1 as a possible D gene (6 bases). Sequenced: primary lung tumor tissue. This TCR was sampled from a donor at least 40 years old with non-small cell lung cancer. The CDR3 DNA is TGTGCCAGCAGCTTACCGTTCCTCGGACAGTCAGCTAACTATGGCTACACCTTC. Amino acids: CASSLPFLGQSANYGYTF.